The rows below give T cell receptor beta chains drawn from one sample of a study of Graves' ophthalmopathy and Graves' hyperthyroidism. TCRdb re-called the multiplex PCR reads with MiXCR, one entry per CDR3 protein. The table lists some 350,000 distinct CDR3 sequences, about 17% of them singletons. The specimen sequenced was peripheral blood. These receptors were collected from an adult woman with stable Graves' hyperthyroidism. Each CDR3 is given with its conserved first and last residue. Fields, in order: clone size, D gene, J gene, V gene, CDR3 DNA, CDR3 protein. The D gene is left open where the match is weak. The size field is filled for only some rows; it gives once, few, many or a size class.

>many|TRBD1|TRBJ1-5|TRBV24-1
TGTGCCACCAGTGACACCTCAGGGGGACTCAATCAGCCCCAGCATTTT
CATSDTSGGLNQPQHF
>many|TRBD1|TRBJ2-5|TRBV29-1
TGCAGCGTGACAGGGGACCAAGAGACCCAGTACTTC
CSVTGDQETQYF
>-|-|TRBJ2-5|TRBV15
TGTGCCACCAGAGGACGAGAGACCCAGTACTTC
CATRGRETQYF
>many|TRBD1|TRBJ2-6|TRBV5-1
TGCGCCAGCAGCTGGCCGGGACAGGCTACCTCTGGGGCCAACGTCCTGACTTTC
CASSWPGQATSGANVLTF
>-|-|TRBJ2-2|TRBV5-1
TGCGCCAGCAGGTTACAGTCGAACACCGGGGAGCTGTTTTTT
CASRLQSNTGELFF
>many|-|TRBJ2-2|TRBV6-1
TGTGCCAGCAGTCCCTTAGGCGGGGAGCTGTTTTTT
CASSPLGGELFF
>-|-|TRBJ1-6|TRBV9
TGTGCCAGCAGCGCAGGGGACACCCGACGGCCTTCACCCCTCCACTTT
CASSAGDTRRPSPLHF
>many|-|TRBJ2-7|TRBV7-7
TGTGCTAGCAGCTTGGGGGCTAGGAGCGAGCAGTACTTC
CASSLGARSEQYF
>-|TRBD1|TRBJ1-5|TRBV2
TGTGCCAGCAGAGTGGACAGGTCTCAACCCCAGCATTTT
CASRVDRSQPQHF
>many|-|TRBJ1-1|TRBV5-1
TGCGCCAGCAGCTTTTCGCAGGCAGCGAACACTGAAGCTTTCTTT
CASSFSQAANTEAFF
>many|TRBD1|TRBJ1-5|TRBV19
TGTGCCAGTAGTATGAAGGGATGGGGGACAGGGGTCAATCAGCCCCAGCATTTT
CASSMKGWGTGVNQPQHF
>-|-|TRBJ1-3|TRBV19
TGTGCCAGTACTCCGGAGACCTTCTCTGGAAACACCGTATATTTT
CASTPETFSGNTVYF
>few|TRBD2|TRBJ2-7|TRBV5-1
TGCGCCAGCAGTCGAGCGGGAGATGGTTCCTACGAGCAGTACTTC
CASSRAGDGSYEQYF
>many|-|TRBJ2-6|TRBV27
TGTGCCAGCAGTCAAACGTTAATACCCAGGACTGGGGCCAACGTCCTGACTTTC
CASSQTLIPRTGANVLTF
>once|-|TRBJ2-5|TRBV10-3
-
CAISVPPGLAGGTGETQYF
>many|-|TRBJ1-2|TRBV5-1
TGCGCCAGCAGCTTGGTTGGAGGGAGAGACTATGGCTACACCTTC
CASSLVGGRDYGYTF
>many|-|TRBJ1-5|TRBV12-3/TRBV12-4
TGTGCCAGCAGTCCAGACCCATTGGGCAATCAGCCCCAGCATTTT
CASSPDPLGNQPQHF
>-|TRBD1|TRBJ2-7|TRBV3-1
TGTGCCAGCAGCCAAACAGGGGGCCAAGGCTACGAGCAGTACTTC
CASSQTGGQGYEQYF
>many|-|TRBJ2-2|TRBV30
TGTGCCTGGTCCGACTACAACACCGGGGAGCTGTTTTTT
CAWSDYNTGELFF
>many|-|TRBJ2-2|TRBV6-2/TRBV6-3
TGTGCCACCCGCCGGGGGTTAGGCACCGGGGAGCTGTTTTTT
CATRRGLGTGELFF
>many|-|TRBJ2-7|TRBV28
TGTGCCAGCAGTTTATTCCCGGTAAAGGCGGGACAGAACTACGAGCAGTACTTC
CASSLFPVKAGQNYEQYF
>-|-|TRBJ1-1|TRBV20-1
TGCAGTGCGCACCCGATAGTCAGCCTGTACACTGAAGCTTTCTTT
CSAHPIVSLYTEAFF
>many|-|TRBJ2-5|TRBV12-3/TRBV12-4
TGTGCCAGCATCCAGACGGGGCTCGGAGAGACCCAGTACTTC
CASIQTGLGETQYF
>many|TRBD1|TRBJ2-5|TRBV12-3/TRBV12-4
TGTGCCAGCAGTCCTTACGGGACAGGTCAAGAGACCCAGTACTTC
CASSPYGTGQETQYF
>-|-|TRBJ1-1|TRBV2
TGTGCCAGCAGTAGGGACCGTCTGCACGCTTTCTTT
CASSRDRLHAFF
>many|-|TRBJ1-5|TRBV12-3/TRBV12-4
TGTGCCAGCAGCAACCTCAACCTGCCGGGTCGTAGCAATCAGCCCCAGCATTTT
CASSNLNLPGRSNQPQHF
>-|TRBD1|TRBJ2-2|TRBV18
TGTGCCAGCTCAACACAGGGGAACGGGGAGCTGTTTTTT
CASSTQGNGELFF
>many|TRBD1|TRBJ2-7|TRBV5-1
TGCGCCAGCAGCTGGGACGGGACAGGCTACGAGCAGTACTTC
CASSWDGTGYEQYF
>-|-|TRBJ2-5|TRBV15
TGTGCCACCAGCCTTCCCCCCACAGTTCAAGAGACCCAGTACTTC
CATSLPPTVQETQYF
>-|-|TRBJ2-2|TRBV29-1
TGCAGCGTTCCAAAGAACACCGGGGAGCTGTTTTTT
CSVPKNTGELFF
>many|-|TRBJ1-6|TRBV11-2
TGTGCCAGCAGCTCAACGACAAACTCACCCCTCCACTTT
CASSSTTNSPLHF
>many|-|TRBJ2-5|TRBV4-3
TGCGCCAGCAGCCGTTCCTTACCCTGTTGCCCTCCGACCCAGTACTTC
CASSRSLPCCPPTQYF
>many|-|TRBJ2-4|TRBV27
TGTGCCAGCAGTTTCCGACAGGGAGGTTCGGCCAAAAACATTCAGTACTTC
CASSFRQGGSAKNIQYF
>many|-|TRBJ1-6|TRBV20-1
TGCAGTGCTAGTCAGGCCGGAATGAGCTCACCCCTCCACTTT
CSASQAGMSSPLHF
>many|-|TRBJ2-7|TRBV28
TGTGCCATCACCGGGACGGCGTCCTACGAGCAGTACTTC
CAITGTASYEQYF
>many|-|TRBJ1-1|TRBV6-5
TGTGCCAGCAGTTCCCGCAGGGCGCGGACCCTCTTCACTGAAGCTTTCTTT
CASSSRRARTLFTEAFF